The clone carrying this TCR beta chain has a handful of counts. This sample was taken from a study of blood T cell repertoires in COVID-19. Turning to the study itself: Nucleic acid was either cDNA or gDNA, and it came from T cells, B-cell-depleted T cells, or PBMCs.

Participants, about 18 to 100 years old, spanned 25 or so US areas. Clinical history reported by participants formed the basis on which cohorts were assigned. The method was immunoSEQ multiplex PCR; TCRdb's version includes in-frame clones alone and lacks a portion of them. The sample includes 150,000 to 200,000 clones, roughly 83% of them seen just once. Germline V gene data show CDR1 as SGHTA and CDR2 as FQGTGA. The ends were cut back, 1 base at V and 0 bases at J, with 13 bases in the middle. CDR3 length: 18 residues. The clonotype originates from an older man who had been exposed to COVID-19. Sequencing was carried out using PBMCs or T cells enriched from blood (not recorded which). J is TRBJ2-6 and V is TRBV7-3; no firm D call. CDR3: CASSLMNSRFSGANVLTF. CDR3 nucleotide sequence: TGTGCCAGCAGCTTAATGAACAGCAGATTCTCTGGGGCCAACGTCCTGACTTTC.